This TCR beta chain emerged from a study of cytomegalovirus exposure and HLA in healthy donors (dated 2017 in TCRdb). At the level of the whole study: According to a later analysis, the 100 to 150 validation repertoires were produced on the same platform as the 666 repertoires of the first cohort. The study was designed to test whether signatures of past pathogen exposure could be identified by cataloging public T cell receptors. Besides the first cohort of 666 subjects, a separate validation cohort made up of roughly 120 different subjects was used. The study combined high-throughput TCR immunosequencing, statistical association of individual TCRs with disease status, and machine learning to predict cytomegalovirus infection status.

Donors formed part of the validation cohort, which comprised some 120 subjects and was distinct from the first cohort of under 850 subjects. General study outcomes and caveats: In both the original and validation cohorts, the classifier was reported to diagnose cytomegalovirus status with high specificity and sensitivity. The authors suggested that the approach could potentially be generalized to other disease states and immunological phenotypes. Of the cluster scores, approximately 95% were above 0 in a later analysis, which found that TCRs clustered in the first cohort also tended to co-occur in the 95 to 150 validation repertoires. A later analysis lacked HLA typing for the validation cohort, so it scored co-occurrence in that cohort across all 120 repertoires. Across donors, most TCR sequences were observed very rarely, whereas some public TCRs were present in many individuals. The study gave a list of 150 to 200 TCR beta chains associated with cytomegalovirus. A few of the identified cytomegalovirus-associated TCR beta chains were confirmed in vitro to be specific for cytomegalovirus antigens.

Receptor libraries were prepared by the immunoSEQ multiplex PCR assay. Concerning the study's data processing: A statistical classification framework was built to diagnose cytomegalovirus status from the catalog of TCR beta chain sequences. TCRdb limited this immuneACCESS table to in-frame rearrangements with V and J called. A share of clones is missing; checked studies link under half to unresolved V genes, and the rest is unexplained. V and J calls plus clone size are reproduced from that table; the DNA served to infer D and trimming. Recorded for this sample are 250,000 to 400,000 clones; about 90% of them occurred a single time. Approximately 1.2% of the sample belongs to the ten largest clones. Regarding this clone: Which antigen it targets is not known. Base qualities are missing; no much larger clone stands one base away.

Spanning cysteine to phenylalanine, the CDR3 consists of 15 amino acids. The read is trimmed to its CDR3 DNA, 45 bases read in frame from base 1. V drops 4 bases and J drops 9 bases, leaving 19 bases in between. From the germline V gene, CDR1 is SNHLY and CDR2 is FYNNEI. Recombination linked TRBV2 to TRBJ2-1, with no D gene named confidently. The TCR originated in a woman aged 25-40 years in good health and CMV-seropositive. Material for sequencing was PBMCs. The DNA reads as follows: TGTGCCAGCAGTGTGTTAACGGTTGAGGTTGGTGAGCAGTTCTTC. The translation is CASSVLTVEVGEQFF.